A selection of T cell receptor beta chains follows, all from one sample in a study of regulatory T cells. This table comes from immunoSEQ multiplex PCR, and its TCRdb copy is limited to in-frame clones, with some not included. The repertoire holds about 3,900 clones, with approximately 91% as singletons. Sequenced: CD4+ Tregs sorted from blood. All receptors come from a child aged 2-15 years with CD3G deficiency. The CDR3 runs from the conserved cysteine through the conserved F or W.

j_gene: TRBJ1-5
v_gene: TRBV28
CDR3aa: CASSFPDGGQPQHF

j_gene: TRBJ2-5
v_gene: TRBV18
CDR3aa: CASSPMRYQETQYF

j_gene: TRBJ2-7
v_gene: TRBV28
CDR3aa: CASSSPYEQYF

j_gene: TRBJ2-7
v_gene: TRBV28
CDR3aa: CASRSGNGYEQYF

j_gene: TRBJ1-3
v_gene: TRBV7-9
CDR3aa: CASSLAGWGNTIYF

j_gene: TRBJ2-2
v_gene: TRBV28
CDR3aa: CASSGADANTGELFF

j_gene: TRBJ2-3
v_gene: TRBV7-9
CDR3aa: CASSTGRDTQYF

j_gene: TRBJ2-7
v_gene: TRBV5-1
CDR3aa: CASSASGTGGDEQYF

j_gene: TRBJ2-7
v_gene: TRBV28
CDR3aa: CASNSPGSYSYEQYF

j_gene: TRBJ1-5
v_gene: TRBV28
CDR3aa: CASSLWDRTQPQHF

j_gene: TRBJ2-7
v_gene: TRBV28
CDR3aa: CASSSVDRGYEQYF

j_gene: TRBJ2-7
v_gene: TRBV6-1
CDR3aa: CASRGGGSYEQYF

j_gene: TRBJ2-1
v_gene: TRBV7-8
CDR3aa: CASSLSTGSSYNEQFF

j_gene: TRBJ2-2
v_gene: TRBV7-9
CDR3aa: CASSLASGTGELFF

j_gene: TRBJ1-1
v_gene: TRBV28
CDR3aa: CASSQGQGTETEAFF

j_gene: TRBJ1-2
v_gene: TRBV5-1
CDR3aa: CASSLSAGGSYGYTF

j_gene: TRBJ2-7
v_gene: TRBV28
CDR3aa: CATRGAAPFYEQYF

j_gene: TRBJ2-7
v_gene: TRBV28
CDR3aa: CASSTTQLGLYEQYF

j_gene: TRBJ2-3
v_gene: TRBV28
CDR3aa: CASSTRRGDGTQYF

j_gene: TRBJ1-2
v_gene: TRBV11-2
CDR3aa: CASSLEPGGEGTF

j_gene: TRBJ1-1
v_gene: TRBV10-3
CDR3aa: CAITEGVNTEAFF

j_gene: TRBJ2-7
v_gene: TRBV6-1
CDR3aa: CASSLTGIEQYF

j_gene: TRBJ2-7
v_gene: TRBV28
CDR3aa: CASSRTEQGAYEQYF

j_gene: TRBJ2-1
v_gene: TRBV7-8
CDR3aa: CASSLAAHSSRTSYNEQFF

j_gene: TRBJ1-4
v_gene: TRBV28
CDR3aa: CASSPGERATNEKLFF

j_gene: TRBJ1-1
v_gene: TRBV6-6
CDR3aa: CASSYDRATTEAFF

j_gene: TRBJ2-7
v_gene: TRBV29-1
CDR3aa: CSPRGASYEQYF

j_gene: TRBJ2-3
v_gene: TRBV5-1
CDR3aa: CASRGQGRDTQYF